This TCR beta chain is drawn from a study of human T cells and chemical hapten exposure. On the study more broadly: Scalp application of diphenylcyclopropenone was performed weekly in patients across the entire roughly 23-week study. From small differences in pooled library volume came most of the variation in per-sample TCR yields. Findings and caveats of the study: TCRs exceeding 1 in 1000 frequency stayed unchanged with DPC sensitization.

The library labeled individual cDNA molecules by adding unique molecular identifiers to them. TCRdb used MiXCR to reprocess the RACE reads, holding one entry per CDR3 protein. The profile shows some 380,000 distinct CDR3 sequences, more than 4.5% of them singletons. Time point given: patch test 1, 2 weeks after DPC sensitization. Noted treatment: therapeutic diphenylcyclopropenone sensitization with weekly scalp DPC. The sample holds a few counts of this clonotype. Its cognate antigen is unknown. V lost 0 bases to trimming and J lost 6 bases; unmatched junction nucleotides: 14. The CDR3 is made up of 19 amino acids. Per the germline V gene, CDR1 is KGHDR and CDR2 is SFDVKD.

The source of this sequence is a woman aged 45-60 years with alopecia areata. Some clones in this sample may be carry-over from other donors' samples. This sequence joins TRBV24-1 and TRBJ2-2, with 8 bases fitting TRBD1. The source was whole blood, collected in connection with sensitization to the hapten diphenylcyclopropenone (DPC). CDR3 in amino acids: CATSDLTGQEVRSAGELFF. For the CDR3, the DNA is TGTGCCACCAGTGATTTGACGGGACAGGAAGTTCGGTCGGCCGGGGAGCTGTTTTTT.